The TCR beta chain described here comes from a study of T cell responses to AZD1222 COVID-19 vaccine. Germline V gene data show CDR1 as SGDLS and CDR2 as YYNGEE. Deletions cut 4 bases from V and 0 bases from J, with 7 bases between. The CDR3 totals 14 residues. Study observations and caveats: Most donors were white British and more were female, and clonal diversity was possibly underestimated.

A word on this clone: Its antigen is unidentified.

Assay used: immunoSEQ multiplex PCR; TCRdb lists only in-frame clones, some missing. Of around 160,000 clones in the sample, about 91% were seen once. The source of this sequence is an adult in good health. Sequences were derived from peripheral blood, sampled on day 0 of AZD1222 vaccination. This chain links TRBV9 with TRBJ2-2; D not resolved. The CDR3 DNA reads as TGTGCCAGCAGCTCTACAGCGAACACCGGGGAGCTGTTTTTT. Its translation: CASSSTANTGELFF.